Listed below are T cell receptor beta chains from one sample, sequenced in a study of human T cells and chemical hapten exposure. TCRdb re-called the RACE reads through MiXCR, storing one row per CDR3 protein. The sample includes 130,000 or so distinct CDR3 sequences, about 9.4% of them seen just once. Sample: whole blood. These receptors all come from a male donor in good health. Some clones in this sample may be carry-over from other donors' samples. Both conserved end residues are part of each CDR3.

J | V | CDR3
TRBJ2-3 | TRBV28 | CASSPARGTDTQYF
TRBJ1-1 | TRBV11-2 | CASSPRESWWTEAFF
TRBJ2-1 | TRBV7-2 | CASSKLAGTTYNEQFF
TRBJ2-1 | TRBV7-2 | CASSWEDSYNEQFF
TRBJ2-1 | TRBV20-1 | CSASSPGGQGLDEQFF
TRBJ2-7 | TRBV6-2/TRBV6-3 | CASSRGVTLFEQYF
TRBJ2-7 | TRBV11-2 | CASSFDPRTDRRGEQYF
TRBJ1-2 | TRBV20-1 | CSAASTDDYGYTF
TRBJ1-1 | TRBV6-6 | CASSYRDSEAFF
TRBJ1-4 | TRBV29-1 | CSVDSAHPTTNEKLFF
TRBJ2-3 | TRBV7-9 | CASSKGQGARPSTDTQYF
TRBJ2-3 | TRBV7-2 | CASSSHRAQYF
TRBJ2-5 | TRBV5-4 | CASSLALDRAQETQYF
TRBJ1-1 | TRBV29-1 | CSVEAGLENTEAFF
TRBJ2-3 | TRBV29-1 | CSGAPGTGRGDTQYF
TRBJ2-5 | TRBV5-1 | CASSLSTGSQETQYF
TRBJ2-2 | TRBV5-1 | CASRNGQGDTGELFF
TRBJ1-1 | TRBV29-1 | CSGFGPSTTEAFF
TRBJ1-1 | TRBV6-5 | CASSYRDRPMNTEAFF
TRBJ2-2 | TRBV6-1 | CASSEGEAGELFF
TRBJ2-7 | TRBV20-1 | CSARGGSRGQGQPYEQYF
TRBJ2-1 | TRBV24-1 | CATSDSSGTSSYNEQFF
TRBJ1-4 | TRBV14 | CASSQITGGDEKLFF
TRBJ1-1 | TRBV20-1 | CSARDPPTGTDPGWNTEAFF
TRBJ1-2 | TRBV7-8 | CASSFSGTANYGYTF
TRBJ2-1 | TRBV5-4 | CASSLDSGTYNEQFF
TRBJ1-2 | TRBV20-1 | CSASGRDYGYTF
TRBJ2-1 | TRBV20-1 | CSARDGAGATYNEQFF
TRBJ2-5 | TRBV15 | CATSRDRLAGGETQYF
TRBJ2-3 | TRBV27 | CASSWGSGTDTDTQYF
TRBJ2-7 | TRBV7-8 | CASTRERSYEQYF
TRBJ2-7 | TRBV6-2/TRBV6-3 | CASRPNPGQGTYEQYF
TRBJ1-5 | TRBV20-1 | CSAGSSNQPQHF
TRBJ2-1 | TRBV20-1 | CSARDLTSGGDYNEQFF
TRBJ1-2 | TRBV29-1 | CSVVGTRHDGYTF
TRBJ2-1 | TRBV23-1 | CASSFNCGRGSYNEQFF
TRBJ2-3 | TRBV2 | CASRPSGTSTDTQYF
TRBJ2-2 | TRBV6-2/TRBV6-3 | CASSYMGTGELFF
TRBJ2-1 | TRBV6-6 | CARGGVQQFF